This T cell receptor beta chain was sequenced for a study of T cell responses to AZD1222 COVID-19 vaccine. Some clones are missing from TCRdb's copy, which holds only in-frame ones; the method was immunoSEQ multiplex PCR. Of around 110,000 clones in the sample, 85% to 95% were seen once. There are 16 residues in the CDR3. Trimming cost V 3 bases and J 7 bases; bases outside gene matches: 9. Germline V gene sequence: CDR1 KGHDR, CDR2 SFDVKD. V usage is TRBV24-1 and J usage is TRBJ2-7; 12 bases fit TRBD2. This sample comprised peripheral blood, obtained on day 0 of AZD1222 vaccination. The receptor was derived from an adult in good health. The CDR3 nucleotides are TGTGCCACCAGTGATACCCGGACTAGCGGGAAGGGAGAGCAGTACTTC. Its translation: CATSDTRTSGKGEQYF.